Listed below are T cell receptor beta chains from one sample, sequenced in a study of regulatory T cells in long-lasting Graves disease. TCRdb reprocessed the multiplex PCR reads with MiXCR, giving one entry per CDR3 protein. In the table there are roughly 420,000 distinct CDR3 sequences, 15% to 20% of which are singletons. These same records also appear under a second study, on T cells in Graves' hyperthyroidism and ophthalmopathy.

The source material was peripheral blood mononuclear cells (PBMCs), sampled at new diagnosis, from a patient treated with antithyroid drugs. The receptors here all came from a woman aged 18-29 years with Graves disease. The CDR3 runs from the conserved cysteine through the conserved F or W. D genes are given only for firm matches. Only some rows state a clone size, as once, few, many or a class for expanded clones.

d_call j_call v_call clone_size cdr3_aa cdr3_nt
- TRBJ2-1 TRBV11-3 - CASSSRDGTYEQFF TGTGCCAGCAGCTCCCGGGACGGCACCTACGAGCAGTTCTTC
- TRBJ2-5 TRBV11-2 - CASGRAYAGTQYF TGTGCCAGTGGGCGGGCTTACGCGGGGACCCAGTACTTT
- TRBJ2-7 TRBV2 many CASSEVPAYEQYF TGTGCCAGCAGTGAAGTCCCCGCCTACGAGCAGTACTTC
- TRBJ2-3 TRBV20-1 many CSAPDLGKSTDTQYF TGCAGTGCGCCAGACTTGGGGAAGAGCACAGATACGCAGTATTTT
- TRBJ1-5 TRBV5-1 few CASSSEGDSNQPQHF TGCGCCAGCAGCTCTGAGGGGGATAGCAATCAGCCCCAGCATTTT
- TRBJ2-5 TRBV6-1 many CASFEGPRRTQYF TGTGCCAGCTTCGAGGGGCCCAGGAGGACCCAGTACTTC
TRBD1 TRBJ2-3 TRBV6-2/TRBV6-3 many CASLSPTGTGYTDTQYF TGTGCCAGCCTCTCCCCCACCGGGACAGGATACACAGATACGCAGTATTTT
- TRBJ1-1 TRBV28 many CASSEDSMNTEAFF TGTGCCAGCAGTGAAGACAGCATGAACACTGAAGCTTTCTTT
- TRBJ1-5 TRBV20-1 - CSARGGTQPQHF TGCAGTGCTAGAGGAGGGACGCAGCCCCAGCATTTT
- TRBJ2-1 TRBV19 - CASSIIGLADNEQFF TGTGCCAGTAGTATAATTGGGCTAGCAGACAATGAGCAGTTCTTC
TRBD1 TRBJ2-3 TRBV7-2 - CASSLGRDRGTDTQYF TGTGCCAGCAGCTTAGGGCGGGACAGGGGTACAGATACGCAGTATTTT
- TRBJ2-5 TRBV19 - CASSSRYGPQETQYF TGTGCCAGTAGTTCGAGATATGGACCACAAGAGACCCAGTACTTC
TRBD1 TRBJ1-5 TRBV20-1 many CSAWPGTGVNQPQHF TGCAGTGCCTGGCCCGGGACAGGAGTTAATCAGCCCCAGCATTTT
- TRBJ1-5 TRBV28 many CASSLVGNQPQHF TGCGCCAGCAGCTTGGTTGGCAATCAGCCCCAGCATTTT
- TRBJ2-7 TRBV5-4 - CASSSGPKQEYEQYF TGTGCCAGCAGCTCTGGACCAAAACAGGAATACGAGCAGTACTTC
TRBD1 TRBJ2-7 TRBV20-1 - CSARRDSRAYEQYF TGCAGTGCCAGAAGGGACAGTCGAGCCTACGAGCAGTACTTC
- TRBJ2-3 TRBV10-3 few CAISVAAGLTDTQYF TGTGCCATCAGTGTGGCCGCGGGCCTCACAGATACGCAGTATTTT
TRBD2 TRBJ2-1 TRBV7-9 many CASSLQAGVNGEQFF TGTGCCAGCAGCTTGCAAGCGGGAGTAAACGGTGAGCAGTTCTTC
- TRBJ2-3 TRBV6-1 many CASRTGFSTDTQYF TGTGCCAGCAGAACAGGATTTAGCACAGATACGCAGTATTTT
TRBD2 TRBJ2-7 TRBV14 - CASSQGLAGVTYEQYF TGTGCCAGCAGCCAAGGACTAGCGGGAGTAACCTACGAGCAGTACTTC
TRBD1 TRBJ2-5 TRBV12-3/TRBV12-4 many CASSLALGRGGRETQYF TGTGCCAGCAGTTTAGCCCTAGGGAGAGGGGGCCGGGAGACCCAGTACTTC
- TRBJ2-5 TRBV6-2/TRBV6-3 many CASSDMEDWLYQETQYF TGTGCCAGCAGTGATATGGAGGACTGGCTGTACCAAGAGACCCAGTACTTC
TRBD2 TRBJ2-2 TRBV13 - CASSLSSGGAGGWTGELFF TGTGCCAGCAGCCTGTCCAGTGGCGGTGCGGGAGGTTGGACCGGGGAGCTGTTTTTT
TRBD2 TRBJ2-3 TRBV4-3 few CASSQVTTGTISLGTDTQYF TGCGCCAGCAGCCAAGTTACTACCGGGACTATCTCCCTAGGCACAGATACGCAGTATTTT
- TRBJ1-1 TRBV2 few CASRRQAANTEAFF TGTGCCAGCAGGAGACAGGCTGCGAACACTGAAGCTTTCTTT
- TRBJ2-1 TRBV2 many CASSQRGNEQFF TGTGCCAGCAGTCAGAGGGGCAATGAGCAGTTCTTC
- TRBJ1-1 TRBV7-2 many CASSPSVWNTEAFF TGTGCCAGCAGCCCCTCCGTGTGGAACACTGAAGCTTTCTTT
- TRBJ2-1 TRBV12-3/TRBV12-4 - CASSPRVNEQFF TGTGCCAGCAGTCCAAGGGTCAATGAGCAGTTCTTC
- TRBJ2-7 TRBV2 many CASRPYRNEQYF TGTGCCAGCAGGCCTTACAGGAACGAGCAGTACTTC
- TRBJ2-1 TRBV29-1 few CSVVRQVKGHNEQFF TGCAGCGTTGTTCGGCAGGTGAAAGGGCACAATGAGCAGTTCTTC
- TRBJ2-5 TRBV18 many CASSLDRRETQYF TGTGCCAGCTCACTGGACCGGAGAGAGACCCAGTACTTC
TRBD2 TRBJ2-3 TRBV2 many CASRSLGLAGLTDTQYF TGTGCCAGCAGGTCATTGGGGCTAGCGGGACTCACAGATACGCAGTATTTT
TRBD2 TRBJ2-7 TRBV7-9 few CASRSGTSGTYEQYF TGTGCCAGCAGGTCCGGGACTAGCGGGACCTACGAGCAGTACTTC
TRBD2 TRBJ2-7 TRBV20-1 - CKTSGTHQTYEQYF TGCAAGACTAGCGGGACGCATCAGACCTACGAGCAGTACTTC
TRBD2 TRBJ2-3 TRBV7-9 - CASSSLAGITDTQYF TGTGCCAGCAGCTCACTAGCGGGAATCACAGATACGCAGTATTTT
TRBD1 TRBJ2-1 TRBV28 many CASSFRTGGYNEQFF TGTGCCAGCAGTTTTCGGACAGGGGGTTACAATGAGCAGTTCTTC
TRBD2 TRBJ2-3 TRBV5-1 - CASSVGLAVRDTQYF TGCGCCAGCAGCGTGGGACTAGCGGTGAGGGATACGCAGTATTTT
- TRBJ2-5 TRBV7-8 many CASSQRTLETQYF TGTGCCAGCAGCCAAAGGACCCTAGAGACCCAGTACTTC
- TRBJ1-3 TRBV3-1 - CASSQSVSGNTIYF TGTGCCAGCAGCCAATCCGTCTCTGGAAACACCATATATTTT
- TRBJ2-3 TRBV20-1 many CSASPPRQTDTQYF TGCAGTGCTAGTCCCCCTCGGCAAACAGATACGCAGTATTTT
TRBD1 TRBJ2-1 TRBV24-1 many CATSVQGAENEQFF TGTGCCACCAGTGTGCAGGGGGCGGAGAATGAGCAGTTCTTC
- TRBJ2-7 TRBV28 many CASSLGRFAGKSYEQYF TGTGCCAGCAGTTTAGGTCGATTTGCGGGGAAGTCCTACGAGCAGTACTTC
- TRBJ2-2 TRBV7-9 many CASSPQNVAGELFF TGTGCCAGCAGCCCGCAGAACGTGGCCGGGGAGCTGTTTTTT
- TRBJ2-1 TRBV29-1 few CSVPKISYNEQFF TGCAGCGTCCCCAAAATCTCCTACAATGAGCAGTTCTTC
- TRBJ2-2 TRBV10-3 - CAISESQAMVNTGELFF TGTGCCATCAGTGAGTCACAGGCGATGGTAAACACCGGGGAGCTGTTTTTT
- TRBJ2-1 TRBV5-6 many CASSLEWNEQFF TGTGCCAGCAGCTTGGAGTGGAATGAGCAGTTCTTC
TRBD2 TRBJ2-7 TRBV10-3 - CAISHTSEGSQQYF TGTGCCATCAGTCATACTAGCGAGGGGAGCCAGCAGTACTTC
- TRBJ2-6 TRBV15 many CATRKSSGANVLTF TGTGCCACCAGAAAGAGCTCTGGGGCCAACGTCCTGACTTTC
TRBD2 TRBJ2-1 TRBV29-1 many CSVEGPAGVSEQFF TGCAGCGTTGAAGGCCCAGCGGGAGTATCTGAGCAGTTCTTC
- TRBJ1-1 TRBV12-3/TRBV12-4 few CASTRTMNTEAFF TGTGCCAGCACCCGGACCATGAACACTGAAGCTTTCTTT